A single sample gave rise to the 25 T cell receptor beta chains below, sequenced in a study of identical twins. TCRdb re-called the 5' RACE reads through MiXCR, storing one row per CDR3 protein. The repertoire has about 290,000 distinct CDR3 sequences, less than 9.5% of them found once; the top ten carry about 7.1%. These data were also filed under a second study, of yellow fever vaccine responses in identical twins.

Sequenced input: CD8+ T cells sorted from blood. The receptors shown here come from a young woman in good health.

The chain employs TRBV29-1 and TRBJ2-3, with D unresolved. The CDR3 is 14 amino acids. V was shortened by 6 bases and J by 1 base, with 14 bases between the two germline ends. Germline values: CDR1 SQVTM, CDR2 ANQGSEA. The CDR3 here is CSVEARGGTDTQYF. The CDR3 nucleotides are TGCAGCGTCGAGGCTAGAGGTGGCACAGATACGCAGTATTTT.

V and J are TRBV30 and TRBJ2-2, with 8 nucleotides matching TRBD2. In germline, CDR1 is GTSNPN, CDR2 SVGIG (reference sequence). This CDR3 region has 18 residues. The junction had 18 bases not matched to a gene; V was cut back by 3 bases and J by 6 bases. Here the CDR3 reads CAWRTSPPEAGGAGELFF. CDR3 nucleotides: TGTGCCTGGAGGACGTCCCCTCCCGAGGCGGGAGGCGCCGGGGAGCTGTTTTTT.

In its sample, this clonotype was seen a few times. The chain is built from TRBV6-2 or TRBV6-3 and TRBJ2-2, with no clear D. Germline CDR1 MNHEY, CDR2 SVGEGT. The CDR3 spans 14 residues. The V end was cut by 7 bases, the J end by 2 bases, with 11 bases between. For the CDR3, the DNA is TGTGCCAGCACCGGCCTCCTCAACACCGGGGAGCTGTTTTTT. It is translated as CASTGLLNTGELFF.

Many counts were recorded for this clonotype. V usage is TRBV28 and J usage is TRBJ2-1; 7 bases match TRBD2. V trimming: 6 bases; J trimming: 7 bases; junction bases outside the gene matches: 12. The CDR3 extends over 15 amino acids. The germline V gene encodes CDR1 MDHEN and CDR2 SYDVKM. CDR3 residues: CASSPIEGGYNEQFF. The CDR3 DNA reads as TGTGCCAGCAGCCCTATTGAGGGAGGGTATAATGAGCAGTTCTTC.

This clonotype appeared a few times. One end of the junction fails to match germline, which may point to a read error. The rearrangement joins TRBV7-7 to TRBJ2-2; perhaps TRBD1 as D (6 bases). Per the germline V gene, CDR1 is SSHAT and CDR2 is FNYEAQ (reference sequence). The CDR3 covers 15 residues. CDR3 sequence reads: CASSLGDMNTGELFF. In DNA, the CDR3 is TGTGCTAGCAGCTTAGGGGACATGAACACCGGGGAGCTGTTTTTT.

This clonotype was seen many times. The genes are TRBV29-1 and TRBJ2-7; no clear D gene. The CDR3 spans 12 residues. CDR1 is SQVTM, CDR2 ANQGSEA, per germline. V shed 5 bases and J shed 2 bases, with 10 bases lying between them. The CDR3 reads CSVFGDTYEQYF. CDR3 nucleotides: TGCAGCGTTTTTGGAGACACCTACGAGCAGTACTTC.

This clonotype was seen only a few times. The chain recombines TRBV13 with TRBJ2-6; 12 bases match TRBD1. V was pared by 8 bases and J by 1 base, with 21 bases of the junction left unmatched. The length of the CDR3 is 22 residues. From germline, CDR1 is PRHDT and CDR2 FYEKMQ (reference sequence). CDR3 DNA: TGTGCCAGCGGCCCATCGCCGGGACAGGGGGCAGGTGGATGGTCTGGGGCCAACGTCCTGACTTTC. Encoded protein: CASGPSPGQGAGGWSGANVLTF.

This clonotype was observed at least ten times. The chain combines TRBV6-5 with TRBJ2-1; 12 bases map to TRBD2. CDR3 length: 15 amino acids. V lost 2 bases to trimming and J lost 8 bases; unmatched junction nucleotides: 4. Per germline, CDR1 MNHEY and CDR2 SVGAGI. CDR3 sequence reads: CASSYASGGADEQFF. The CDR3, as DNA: TGTGCCAGCAGTTACGCTAGCGGGGGGGCCGATGAGCAGTTCTTC.

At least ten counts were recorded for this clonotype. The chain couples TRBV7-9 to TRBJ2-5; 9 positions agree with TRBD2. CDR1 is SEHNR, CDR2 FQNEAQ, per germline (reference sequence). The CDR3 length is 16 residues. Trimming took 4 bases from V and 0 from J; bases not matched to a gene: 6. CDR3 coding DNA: TGTGCCAGCAGCTCAAGACTAGCGGCGCACCAAGAGACCCAGTACTTC. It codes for CASSSRLAAHQETQYF.

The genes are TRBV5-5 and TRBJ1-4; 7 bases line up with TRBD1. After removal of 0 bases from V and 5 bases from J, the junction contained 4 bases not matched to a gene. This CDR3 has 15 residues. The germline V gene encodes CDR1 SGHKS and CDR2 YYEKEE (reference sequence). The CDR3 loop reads CASSLEGQLNEKLFF. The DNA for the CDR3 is TGTGCCAGCAGCTTGGAGGGACAGCTAAATGAAAAACTGTTTTTT.

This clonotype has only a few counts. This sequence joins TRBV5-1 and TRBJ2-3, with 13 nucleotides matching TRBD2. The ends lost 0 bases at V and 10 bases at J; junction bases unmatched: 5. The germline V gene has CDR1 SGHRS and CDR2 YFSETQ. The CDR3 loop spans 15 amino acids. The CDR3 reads CASSLVGTSGEAQYF. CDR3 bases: TGCGCCAGCAGCTTGGTGGGGACTAGCGGGGAAGCGCAGTATTTT.

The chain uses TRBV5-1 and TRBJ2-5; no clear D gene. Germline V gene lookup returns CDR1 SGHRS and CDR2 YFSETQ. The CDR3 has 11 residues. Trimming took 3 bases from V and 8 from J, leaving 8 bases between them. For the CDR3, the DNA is TGCGCCAGCAGCTCGATGGGTACCCAGTACTTC. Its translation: CASSSMGTQYF. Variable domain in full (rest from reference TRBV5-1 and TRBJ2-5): KAGVTQTPRYLIKTRGQQVTLSCSPISGHRSVSWYQQTPGQGLQFLFEYFSETQRNKGNFPGRFSGRQFSNSRSEMNVSTLELGDSALYLCASSSMGTQYFGPGTRLLVL.

DNA for the CDR3: TGTGCCTGGAGTGAAGGACAGGTTTTGACTTACAATGAGCAGTTCTTC. It yields the protein CAWSEGQVLTYNEQFF. The rearrangement links TRBV30 to TRBJ2-1, with 7 positions matching TRBD1. This CDR3 is 16 amino acids long. Germline CDR1 reads GTSNPN; CDR2 reads SVGIG (reference sequence). V dropped 1 base and J dropped 4; count of bases not matched to a gene: 10.

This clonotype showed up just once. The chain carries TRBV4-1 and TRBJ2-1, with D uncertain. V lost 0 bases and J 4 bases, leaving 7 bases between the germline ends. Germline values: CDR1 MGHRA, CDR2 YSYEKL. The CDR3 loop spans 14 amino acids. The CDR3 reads CASSQERQYNEQFF. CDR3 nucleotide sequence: TGCGCCAGCAGCCAAGAGAGGCAGTACAATGAGCAGTTCTTC.

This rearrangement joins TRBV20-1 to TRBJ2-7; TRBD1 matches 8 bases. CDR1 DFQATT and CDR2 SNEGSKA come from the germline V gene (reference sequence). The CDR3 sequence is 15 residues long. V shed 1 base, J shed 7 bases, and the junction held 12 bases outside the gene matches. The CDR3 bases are TGCAGTGCTAGAGTACAGGGGGAGCCAATGGGTGAGCAGTACTTC. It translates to CSARVQGEPMGEQYF.

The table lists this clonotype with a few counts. The CDR3 spells CASGTGRYYEQYF. The CDR3 DNA sequence: TGTGCCAGCGGGACAGGGAGGTACTACGAGCAGTACTTC. The V and J genes are TRBV2 and TRBJ2-7, with 9 bases lining up with TRBD1. This CDR3 contains 13 residues. With V trimmed by 8 bases and J by 3 bases, 5 bases remained unmatched. Germline CDR1 SNHLY, CDR2 FYNNEI.

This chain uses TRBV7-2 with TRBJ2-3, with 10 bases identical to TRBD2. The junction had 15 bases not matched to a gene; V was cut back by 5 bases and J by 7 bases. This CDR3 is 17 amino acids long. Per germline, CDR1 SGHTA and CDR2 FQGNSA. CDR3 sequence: CASSRGSSGSLTNTQYF. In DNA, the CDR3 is TGTGCCAGCAGCCGAGGGTCTAGCGGGAGCCTAACTAATACGCAGTATTTT. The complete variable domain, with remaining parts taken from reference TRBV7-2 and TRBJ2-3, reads GAGVSQSPSNKVTEKGKDVELRCDPISGHTALYWYRQSLGQGLEFLIYFQGNSAPDKSGLPSDRFSAERTGGSVSTLTIQRTQQEDSAVYLCASSRGSSGSLTNTQYFGPGTRLTVL.

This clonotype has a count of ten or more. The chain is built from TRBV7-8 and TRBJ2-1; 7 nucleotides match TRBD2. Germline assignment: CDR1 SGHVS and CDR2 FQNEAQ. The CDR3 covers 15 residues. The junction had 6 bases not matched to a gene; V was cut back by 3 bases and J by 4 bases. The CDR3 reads CASSFATSRYNEQFF. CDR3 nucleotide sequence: TGTGCCAGCAGCTTCGCGACTAGCAGATACAATGAGCAGTTCTTC.

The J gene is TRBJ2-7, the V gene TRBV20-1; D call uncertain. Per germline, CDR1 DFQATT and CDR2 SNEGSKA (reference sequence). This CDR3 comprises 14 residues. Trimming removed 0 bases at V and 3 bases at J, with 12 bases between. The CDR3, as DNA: TGCAGTGCTAGAGATCAGACTCCTCTCTACGAGCAGTACTTC. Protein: CSARDQTPLYEQYF.

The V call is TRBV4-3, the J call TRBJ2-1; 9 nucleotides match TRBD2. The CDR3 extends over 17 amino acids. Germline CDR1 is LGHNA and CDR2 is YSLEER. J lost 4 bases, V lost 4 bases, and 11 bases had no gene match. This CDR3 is CASSPHSGGEIYNEQFF. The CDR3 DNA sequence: TGCGCCAGCAGCCCACATAGCGGGGGAGAGATATACAATGAGCAGTTCTTC.

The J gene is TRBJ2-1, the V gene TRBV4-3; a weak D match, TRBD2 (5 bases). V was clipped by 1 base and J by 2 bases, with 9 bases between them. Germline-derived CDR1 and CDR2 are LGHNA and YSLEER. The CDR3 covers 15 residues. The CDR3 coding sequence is TGCGCCAGCAGCCAAGGTGTGACTACCTACAATGAGCAGTTCTTC. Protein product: CASSQGVTTYNEQFF.

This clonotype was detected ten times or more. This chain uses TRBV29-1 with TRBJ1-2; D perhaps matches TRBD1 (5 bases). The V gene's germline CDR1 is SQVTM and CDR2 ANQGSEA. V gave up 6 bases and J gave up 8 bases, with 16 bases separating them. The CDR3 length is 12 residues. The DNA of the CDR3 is TGCAGCGTGACGGGACCCTGGCTCGGCTACACCTTC. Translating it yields CSVTGPWLGYTF.

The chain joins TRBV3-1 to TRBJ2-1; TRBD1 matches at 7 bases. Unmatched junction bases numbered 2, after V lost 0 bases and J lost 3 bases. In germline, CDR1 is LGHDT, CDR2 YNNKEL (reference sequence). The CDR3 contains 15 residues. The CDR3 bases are TGTGCCAGCAGCCAAGATCAGGGGGACTACAATGAGCAGTTCTTC. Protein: CASSQDQGDYNEQFF.

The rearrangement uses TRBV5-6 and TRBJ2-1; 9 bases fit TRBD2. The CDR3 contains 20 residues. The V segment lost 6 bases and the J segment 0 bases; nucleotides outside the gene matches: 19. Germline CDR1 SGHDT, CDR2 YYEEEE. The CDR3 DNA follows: TGTGCCAGCACCTGGAGAACTAGCGGGTCTACCTCAAGCTCCTACAATGAGCAGTTCTTC. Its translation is CASTWRTSGSTSSSYNEQFF.

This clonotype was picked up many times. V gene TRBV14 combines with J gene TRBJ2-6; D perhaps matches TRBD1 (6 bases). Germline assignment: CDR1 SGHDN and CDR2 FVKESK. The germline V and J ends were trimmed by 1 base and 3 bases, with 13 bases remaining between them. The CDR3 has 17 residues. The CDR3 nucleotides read TGTGCCAGCAGCCAAGGACAGGTTCGGTTTGGGGCCAACGTCCTGACTTTC. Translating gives CASSQGQVRFGANVLTF.